A selection of T cell receptor beta chains follows, all from one sample in a study of radiotherapy plus CTLA-4 blockade in lung cancer. Here immunoSEQ multiplex PCR was the method, and the copy in TCRdb shows in-frame clones only, minus some. The data show 90,000 to 100,000 clones, approximately 74% seen once. The sequences come from peripheral blood, collected from a patient treated with radiotherapy plus ipilimumab. The source is a human donor with non-small cell lung cancer who had a partial response to radiotherapy plus ipilimumab. Some clones in this sample may be carry-over from other donors' samples. The CDR3 runs from the conserved cysteine through the conserved F or W. A D gene is named only where the DNA matches it firmly. Only some rows state a clone size, as once, few, many or a class for expanded clones.

size: .
V: TRBV28
J: TRBJ2-5
D: .
CDR3: CASSPIQETQYF
DNA: TGTGCCAGCAGTCCTATCCAAGAGACCCAGTACTTC

size: .
V: TRBV7-7
J: TRBJ2-7
D: TRBD1
CDR3: CASSSGQGLSEQYF
DNA: TGTGCCAGCAGCTCGGGACAGGGGCTGAGTGAGCAGTACTTC

size: .
V: TRBV19
J: TRBJ2-2
D: .
CDR3: CASGQIQLFF
DNA: TGTGCCAGTGGACAGATTCAGCTGTTTTTT

size: few
V: TRBV19
J: TRBJ2-7
D: .
CDR3: CASSRQTGHVLSEQYF
DNA: TGTGCCAGTAGTAGGCAGACAGGACATGTTTTGTCCGAGCAGTACTTC

size: few
V: TRBV6-1
J: TRBJ2-6
D: .
CDR3: CASSPGHVSNVLTF
DNA: TGTGCCAGCAGTCCGGGACACGTGTCCAACGTCCTGACTTTC

size: once
V: TRBV6-5
J: TRBJ2-7
D: TRBD1
CDR3: CASSDGTGNYGQYF
DNA: TGTGCCAGCAGTGACGGGACAGGGAACTACGGGCAGTACTTC

size: .
V: TRBV2
J: TRBJ1-4
D: .
CDR3: CASSEQGTNEKLFF
DNA: TGTGCCAGCAGTGAACAGGGGACTAATGAAAAACTGTTTTTT

size: few
V: TRBV11-3
J: TRBJ2-1
D: TRBD2
CDR3: CAIETGGGGNEQFF
DNA: TGTGCCATCGAGACGGGAGGGGGTGGGAATGAGCAGTTCTTC

size: .
V: TRBV2
J: TRBJ2-1
D: TRBD2
CDR3: CASGLTSGAYNEQFF
DNA: TGTGCCAGCGGCCTGACTAGCGGGGCCTACAATGAGCAGTTCTTC

size: .
V: TRBV4-1
J: TRBJ2-7
D: .
CDR3: CASSQAHDRGTGSYEQYF
DNA: TGCGCCAGCAGCCAAGCTCATGACCGCGGGACTGGCTCCTACGAGCAGTACTTC

size: .
V: TRBV6-1
J: TRBJ1-4
D: TRBD1
CDR3: CASSHDWTGFELFF
DNA: TGTGCCAGCAGTCACGATTGGACAGGGTTTGAACTGTTTTTT

size: .
V: TRBV28
J: TRBJ1-4
D: .
CDR3: CASSSVTAPNEKLFF
DNA: TGTGCCAGCAGTTCAGTGACAGCCCCTAATGAAAAACTGTTTTTT

size: many
V: TRBV21-1
J: TRBJ1-5
D: .
CDR3: CASSKLTGPRQPQHF
DNA: TGTGCCAGCAGCAAACTGACAGGCCCCCGTCAGCCCCAGCATTTT